A selection of T cell receptor beta chains follows, all from one sample in a study of blood T cell repertoires in COVID-19. Generated by immunoSEQ multiplex PCR, the TCRdb table keeps only in-frame clones and is missing some. Here the sample spans around 67,000 clones, 75% to 90% being singletons. Material for sequencing was peripheral blood. All receptors come from a man over 45 with active COVID-19. CDR3s include the opening cysteine and the closing phenylalanine or tryptophan. The D gene is left open where the match is weak. For some rows the clone size is stated as once, few or many, or as a class when expanded; others skip it.

v_gene	j_gene	d_gene	abundance	CDR3nt	CDR3aa
TRBV29-1	TRBJ2-1	TRBD2	NA	TGCAGCGCCACTGGGACTAGTTTCAATGAGCAGTTCTTC	CSATGTSFNEQFF
TRBV28	TRBJ1-2	TRBD1	NA	TGTGCCAGCAGCCAGCAGGGGGTCTATGGCTACACCTTC	CASSQQGVYGYTF
TRBV12-3/TRBV12-4	TRBJ1-1	NA	once	TGTGCCAGCAGCCTCTTCCGTGAGACTGAAGCTTTCTTT	CASSLFRETEAFF
TRBV4-1	TRBJ1-3	NA	few	TGCGCCAGCAGCCAAGTAACTGGGCCTGGAAACACCATATATTTT	CASSQVTGPGNTIYF
TRBV5-4	TRBJ2-3	NA	NA	TGTGCCAGCAGCTCTGGGGAGGCAGATACGCAGTATTTT	CASSSGEADTQYF
TRBV7-8	TRBJ2-7	NA	few	TGTGCCAGCAGCGTACTCAGGTCCTCTGGGGAGCAGTACTTC	CASSVLRSSGEQYF
TRBV7-2	TRBJ2-3	TRBD1	NA	TGTGCCAGCAGCTTAGGACAGGGGGCGCGAGCGCAGTATTTT	CASSLGQGARAQYF
TRBV28	TRBJ2-1	TRBD2	NA	TGTGCCAGCAGTACCCCTGGCGGGAGCTCCTACAATGAGCAGTTCTTC	CASSTPGGSSYNEQFF
TRBV11-2	TRBJ2-2	NA	NA	TGTGCCAGCAGCTTATTGGGGCGCACCGGGGAGCTGTTTTTT	CASSLLGRTGELFF
TRBV9	TRBJ2-1	NA	NA	TGTGCCAGCAGCGACAGAAACAATGAGCAGTTCTTC	CASSDRNNEQFF
TRBV7-9	TRBJ2-7	TRBD1	NA	TGTGCCAGCAGCTCCCCCGGACAGGGGGTAGGGGAGCAGTACTTC	CASSSPGQGVGEQYF
TRBV4-3	TRBJ1-4	NA	NA	TGCGCCAGCAGCCAAGAACTCCGCGGGGGTCGGGAAAAACTGTTTTTT	CASSQELRGGREKLFF
TRBV6-5	TRBJ2-1	TRBD1	NA	TGTGCCAGCAGTTATTCTAGGGGGCTCTCCTACAATGAGCAGTTCTTC	CASSYSRGLSYNEQFF